Listed below are T cell receptor beta chains from one sample, sequenced in a study of radiotherapy plus CTLA-4 blockade in lung cancer. TCRdb's table, derived via immunoSEQ multiplex PCR, lists solely in-frame clones and lacks some. The sample consists of about 83,000 clones, about four fifths of them appearing once. This material consisted of peripheral blood, taken from a patient treated with radiotherapy plus ipilimumab. Every receptor here comes from a human donor with non-small cell lung cancer who had a partial response to radiotherapy plus ipilimumab. Some clones in this sample may be carry-over from other donors' samples. Both conserved end residues are part of each CDR3. Some rows have no size entry. The others give once, few or many, or a class for an expanded clone.

clone_size | v_call | cdr3_aa
few | TRBV5-1 | CAPRPSASYNSPLHF
- | TRBV30 | CAWSRQRANEQFF
- | TRBV2 | CASNPLFFSGANVLTF
once | TRBV6-5 | CASSSTTNYGYTF
- | TRBV7-9 | CASSSAPTVTYEQYF
- | TRBV19 | CASSFGQLSYNSPLHF
- | TRBV28 | CASSQKGHTNTEAFF
- | TRBV28 | CASSTTGPREKLFF
- | TRBV29-1 | CSVAAGGARTEAFF
- | TRBV7-3 | CASSLTAGIGTEAFF
- | TRBV6-1 | CASRPGGGSYEQYF
- | TRBV9 | CASSVRKTGGPGDTQYF
- | TRBV6-7 | CASSSLGGGGTGELFF
- | TRBV7-3 | CASSPSTRAHGELFF
- | TRBV19 | CASRPDRDNQPQHF
- | TRBV2 | CASSGSGRDTGELFF
- | TRBV5-6 | CASSLTSGRWDEQFF
- | TRBV10-3 | CAIRPGLAGMDEQFF
- | TRBV18 | CASSPGLPGTDTQYF
- | TRBV6-6 | CASSPRGGLVGYTF
- | TRBV19 | CASSPAPDRGAGYNSPLHF
- | TRBV4-1 | CASRPIGTLVETQYF
- | TRBV19 | CASTPGTGGPISGNTIYF
- | TRBV29-1 | CSVESGSYEQYF
- | TRBV7-3 | CASSRDSSNTEAFF
- | TRBV9 | CASSVAGRGTEAFF
once | TRBV5-1 | CARSDRVGWSSGNTIYF
- | TRBV14 | CASSRRLAGGTDTQYF
- | TRBV6-5 | CASSYGQGVFGYTF
- | TRBV5-1 | CASRPTGGLETQYF
- | TRBV27 | CASSLLLGQTEAFF
once | TRBV11-2 | CASSLETSSLYEQYF
- | TRBV19 | CASRLPGGSKTEAFF
- | TRBV28 | CASRSPGREQYF
- | TRBV2 | CASSGAGEKPQHF
- | TRBV11-2 | CASSLTGIYGYTF
- | TRBV5-1 | CASSLGGYVSGVTDTQYF
- | TRBV5-1 | CASSLVGLAGGTQYF
- | TRBV6-5 | CASPNAGTEAFF
few | TRBV7-6 | CASSFDGGGNTGELFF
- | TRBV19 | CASQKRYRTSYNEQFF
- | TRBV5-1 | CASRSAGGNYEQYF
few | TRBV27 | CASRRRETSTDTQYF
- | TRBV5-1 | CASSLGPGQGVHEQYF
few | TRBV11-2 | CASSRRDALYGYTF
- | TRBV6-5 | CASSAYRGYDGYTF
- | TRBV11-1 | CASSLDPGGPGYNEQFF
- | TRBV28 | CASSFPGGRSTGELFF
- | TRBV14 | CASSRGQGLFESYNEQFF
- | TRBV25-1 | CASGHPYTF
- | TRBV5-1 | CASTPREAGGELYEQYF
- | TRBV7-8 | CASTVAGTTLSEQFF
- | TRBV7-2 | CASSLGGVPHTEAFF
- | TRBV7-9 | CASSSTTGNLNYGYTF